Each of the 29 T cell receptor beta chains below was sequenced from the same sample in a study of shared clonotypes between healthy human individuals. Libraries were prepared by immunoSEQ multiplex PCR; TCRdb keeps only in-frame clonotypes and omits some of them. This table has some 450,000 clones, over 60% appearing once. Sample: PBMCs. The receptors shown here come from a woman in her 40s in good health. Some clones in this sample may be carry-over from other donors' samples.

Worth noting for this clone: This likely stems from a read error, as it lies one base from a far larger clone. V gene TRBV7-9 combines with J gene TRBJ2-7; TRBD1 might be the D (6 bases). The ends were cut back, 2 bases at V and 6 bases at J, with 11 bases in the middle. This CDR3 has 13 amino acids. CDR1 is SEHNR and CDR2 is FQNEAQ in the germline V gene (reference sequence). For the CDR3, the DNA is TGTGCCAGCAGCTTACACAGGGAAGGCGAGCAGTACTTC. This codes for CASSLHREGEQYF.

On this clone itself: This is likely an artifact of a read error, given a far larger clone one base away. This chain links TRBV6-6 with TRBJ1-1; possible D gene TRBD1, 6 bases. This CDR3 has 13 residues. From germline, CDR1 is MNHNY and CDR2 SVGAGI (reference sequence). The V end lost 5 bases, the J end lost 5 bases, and 12 bases lay between the germline ends. The CDR3, as DNA: TGTGCCAGCAGTCCCAGGGGAAGGACTGAAGCTTTCTTT. Residues: CASSPRGRTEAFF.

On this clone itself: At the DNA level, this CDR3 is encoded by other sequences in the same sample as well. The chain uses TRBV30 and TRBJ1-5; D perhaps matches TRBD1 (5 bases). V dropped 0 bases and J dropped 7 bases, with 10 bases sitting between them. CDR1 is GTSNPN, CDR2 SVGIG, per germline (reference sequence). This CDR3 is 13 amino acids long. The DNA for the CDR3 is TGTGCCTGGAGTGTCCTGGGGGGGCAGCCCCAGCATTTT. Its translation is CAWSVLGGQPQHF.

The chain couples TRBV4-1 to TRBJ2-7; D not certain. V lost 1 base to trimming and J lost 0 bases, with 10 bases between them. Per germline, CDR1 MGHRA and CDR2 YSYEKL. There are 15 residues in the CDR3. The CDR3 region is CASSQASFSSYEQYF. Here the CDR3 DNA reads TGCGCCAGCAGCCAAGCTTCATTTAGCTCCTACGAGCAGTACTTC.

This clone has a count of ten or more. The sample holds other DNA sequences that translate to the same CDR3. This rearrangement joins TRBV4-2 to TRBJ2-7, with TRBD2 matching 12 bases. J lost 2 bases, V lost 4 bases, and 3 bases had no gene match. CDR1 LGHNA and CDR2 YNFKEQ come from the germline V gene. The CDR3 sequence is 15 residues long. This CDR3 is CASSLGLAGTYEQYF. Written as DNA, the CDR3 is TGTGCCAGCAGCCTCGGACTAGCGGGAACCTACGAGCAGTACTTC.

This rearrangement joins TRBV28 to TRBJ2-5; D unclear. CDR3 length: 15 amino acids. V dropped 3 bases and J dropped 1 base, with 12 bases sitting between them. Germline CDR1 is MDHEN and CDR2 is SYDVKM. CDR3 DNA sequence: TGTGCCAGCAGTTTTGTAGCTGGCCTCCAAGAGACCCAGTACTTC. Its protein is CASSFVAGLQETQYF. Variable domain in full (rest from reference TRBV28 and TRBJ2-5): DVKVTQSSRYLVKRTGEKVFLECVQDMDHENMFWYRQDPGLGLRLIYFSYDVKMKEKGDIPEGYSVSREKKERFSLILESASTNQTSMYLCASSFVAGLQETQYFGPGTRLLVL.

The gene calls are TRBV6-5 and TRBJ2-7, with 8 bases fitting TRBD2. The CDR3 contains 15 residues. V shed 7 bases and J 0 bases; nucleotides not matched to a gene: 8. Germline V gene sequence: CDR1 MNHEY, CDR2 SVGAGI. CDR3 loop: CASTGSGTHSYEQYF. CDR3 coding DNA: TGTGCCAGCACTGGTAGCGGGACCCACTCCTACGAGCAGTACTTC.

This clone was detected once. The genes are TRBV5-4 and TRBJ1-2; no reliable D call. Germline V CDR1 and CDR2: SGHNT, YYREEE (reference sequence). The CDR3 has 14 amino acids. V lost 4 bases to trimming and J lost 4 bases, with 14 bases between them. CDR3 nucleotide sequence: TGTGCCAGCAGCCCCGCCGGGCGGTCCTATGGCTACACCTTC. Translation: CASSPAGRSYGYTF.

Turning to this clone: One junction end disagrees with the germline gene, perhaps due to a read error. The V call is TRBV7-7, the J call TRBJ2-1; TRBD2 matches 8 bases. The CDR3 is 17 amino acids. Germline V lookup: CDR1 SSHAT, CDR2 FNYEAQ (reference sequence). In DNA form, the CDR3 reads TGTGCTAGCAGCTCACCTCTTGGACTAGCCAGCCCCCCCGAGCAGTTCTTC. Protein: CASSSPLGLASPPEQFF.

The CDR3 loop is CASSPAGGRVYNEQFF. In nucleotides, the CDR3 is TGTGCCAGCAGCCCCGCCGGGGGGAGGGTCTACAATGAGCAGTTCTTC. V gene TRBV11-2 combines with J gene TRBJ2-1, with TRBD2 matching 7 bases. This CDR3 is built from 16 residues. CDR1 is SGHAT and CDR2 is FQNNGV in the germline V gene. J lost 3 bases, V lost 5 bases, and 10 bases had no gene match.

The rearrangement links TRBV30 to TRBJ1-1; D not resolved. The V and J ends lost 5 bases and 0 bases respectively, with 10 bases between them. The germline gives CDR1 GTSNPN, CDR2 SVGIG (reference sequence). This CDR3 comprises 13 residues. The CDR3 DNA reads TGTGCCTGGCGGATGAACATGAACACTGAAGCTTTCTTT. Its translation is CAWRMNMNTEAFF. Filled out from reference TRBV30 and TRBJ1-1, the complete variable domain reads SQTIHQWPATLVQPVGSPLSLECTVEGTSNPNLYWYRQAAGRGLQLLFYSVGIGQISSEVPQNLSASRPQDRQFILSSKKLLLSDSGFYLCAWRMNMNTEAFFGQGTRLTVV.

With regard to this clone: This clone may be a read error of a much larger clone one base away. Other DNA sequences from this sample encode an identical CDR3 as well. The rearrangement links TRBV29-1 to TRBJ1-1; D is perhaps TRBD1 (5 bases). CDR1 is SQVTM, CDR2 ANQGSEA, per germline. This CDR3 is built from 13 residues. The CDR3 spells CSVFSQVNTEAFF. The CDR3 DNA reads TGTAGCGTGTTCTCACAGGTGAACACTGAAGCTTTCTTT.

The rearrangement joins TRBV14 to TRBJ2-7; D ambiguous. The germline CDR1 and CDR2 sequences are SGHDN and FVKESK. The CDR3 totals 12 residues. The V gene lost 4 bases and the J gene lost 2 bases, with 6 bases spanning the gap. The CDR3 DNA sequence: TGTGCCAGCAGCCCCTCGCCCTACGAGCAGTACTTC. Protein sequence: CASSPSPYEQYF.

The chain is built from TRBV7-5 and TRBJ2-2; whether TRBD2, the table's D call, matches the DNA was not checked. TRBV7-5 represents a pseudogene. The length of the CDR3 is 16 residues. The CDR3 nucleotides read TGTGTCAGAAGCTTGGCCCCTAGCGGCGACACCGGGGAGCTGTTTTTT. Translation: CVRSLAPSGDTGELFF.

The CDR3 sequence: CASSPRDSSYNEQFF. CDR3 DNA sequence: TGTGCCAGCTCACCCCGGGACAGCTCCTACAATGAGCAGTTCTTC. This chain uses TRBV18 with TRBJ2-1, with TRBD1 matching 7 bases. J lost 0 bases, V lost 3 bases, and 2 bases had no gene match. The germline CDR1 and CDR2 sequences are KGHSH and LQKENI. The CDR3 extends over 15 amino acids.

This clone was recorded a few times. The chain has TRBV7-2 and TRBJ1-1; 10 nucleotides agree with TRBD1. J gave up 11 bases and V 5 bases, and 8 bases lay outside the gene matches. The CDR3 length is 13 residues. Germline values: CDR1 SGHTA, CDR2 FQGNSA. The CDR3 is CASSPGTGVGAFF. The CDR3 DNA reads TGTGCCAGCAGCCCCGGGACAGGGGTTGGGGCTTTCTTT.

The V call is TRBV4-2, the J call TRBJ1-2, with D unclear. Deletions cut 0 bases from V and 3 bases from J, with 5 bases between. Looked up from germline, CDR1 is LGHNA and CDR2 is YNFKEQ. The CDR3 totals 13 residues. The CDR3 is CASSQEGDYGYTF. The CDR3 region has the DNA TGTGCCAGCAGCCAAGAAGGCGACTATGGCTACACCTTC.

On this clone itself: This sequence is one base from a far larger clone and is likely a read error. This CDR3 is missing its conserved last phenylalanine or tryptophan, likely due to a read error. This rearrangement joins TRBV28 to TRBJ1-2; D not certain. Trimming shortened V by 5 bases and J by 5 bases, and 6 bases separated the two germline ends. The CDR3 totals 11 residues. CDR1 MDHEN and CDR2 SYDVKM come from the germline V gene. This CDR3 reads CASSTSYGYTL. The CDR3 coding sequence is TGTGCCAGCAGTACGAGTTATGGCTACACCCTC.

This chain uses TRBV6-6 with TRBJ1-1; unclear D gene. The V gene's germline CDR1 is MNHNY and CDR2 SVGAGI (reference sequence). CDR3 length: 13 amino acids. V was trimmed by 0 bases and J by 4 bases, leaving 6 bases between them. The CDR3 sequence is CASSYSIITEAFF. The CDR3 DNA reads TGTGCCAGCAGTTACTCGATTATCACTGAAGCTTTCTTT.

This clone was seen just once. The chain is built from TRBV5-1 and TRBJ1-2; TRBD1 matches at 9 bases. The CDR3 spans 15 residues. Per the germline V gene, CDR1 is SGHRS and CDR2 is YFSETQ. J gave up 3 bases and V 1 base, and 4 bases lay outside the gene matches. The CDR3 sequence: CASSLRDRADYGYTF. CDR3 DNA: TGCGCCAGCAGCTTGCGGGACAGGGCGGACTATGGCTACACCTTC.

The genes are TRBV18 and TRBJ2-3; TRBD2 might be the D (6 bases). This CDR3 is built from 15 residues. V lost 3 bases and J 0 bases, leaving 10 bases between the germline ends. The germline V gene encodes CDR1 KGHSH and CDR2 LQKENI. In DNA, the CDR3 is TGTGCCAGCTCACCTAATAGCGGAAGCACAGATACGCAGTATTTT. This encodes CASSPNSGSTDTQYF. Full variable domain (missing parts from reference TRBV18 and TRBJ2-3): NAGVMQNPRHLVRRRGQEARLRCSPMKGHSHVYWYRQLPEEGLKFMVYLQKENIIDESGMPKERFSAEFPKEGPSILRIQQVVRGDSAAYFCASSPNSGSTDTQYFGPGTRLTVL.

This clone was seen more than once but under ten times. This specimen includes other DNA sequences encoding the same CDR3. V gene TRBV7-3 combines with J gene TRBJ2-5; no clear D. Germline V gene sequence: CDR1 SGHTA, CDR2 FQGTGA. V was trimmed by 5 bases and J by 1 base, leaving 8 bases between them. The CDR3 extends over 13 amino acids. The CDR3 reads CASSPGSQETQYF. The CDR3 coding sequence is TGTGCCAGCAGCCCCGGCAGCCAAGAGACCCAGTACTTC.

This clone was recorded at least ten times. The gene calls are TRBV7-9 and TRBJ1-6, with unresolved D. V lost 1 base and J 9 bases, leaving 10 bases between the germline ends. The CDR3 contains 14 residues. Germline lookup yields CDR1 SEHNR and CDR2 FQNEAQ (reference sequence). CDR3 sequence (DNA): TGTGCCAGCAGCTTAGGAGGAGCGGTTTCACCCCTCCACTTT. Its protein product is CASSLGGAVSPLHF.

This clone was detected only a few times. The chain combines TRBV18 with TRBJ2-7; either TRBD1 or TRBD2 may supply D (5 bases each). Germline values: CDR1 KGHSH, CDR2 LQKENI. With 4 bases removed from V and 6 bases from J, the gap between germline ends came to 19 bases. This CDR3 is built from 15 residues. The CDR3 region is CASSLERDLSTEQYF. The CDR3 DNA follows: TGTGCCAGCTCACTCGAAAGGGACCTAAGCACCGAGCAGTACTTC.

This sequence joins TRBV5-1 and TRBJ2-3; the D is unclear. V lost 6 bases and J lost 0, with 17 bases in between. The CDR3 length is 16 residues. Germline V gene sequence: CDR1 SGHRS, CDR2 YFSETQ. CDR3 sequence (DNA): TGCGCCAGCAACTTAGGAACAGCCTCTAGCACAGATACGCAGTATTTT. This translates into CASNLGTASSTDTQYF.

The rearrangement links TRBV15 to TRBJ2-7; D is uncertain. Germline V gene sequence: CDR1 LNHNV, CDR2 YYDKDF (reference sequence). There are 16 residues in the CDR3. The V gene lost 0 bases and the J gene lost 1 base, with 13 bases spanning the gap. Here the CDR3 reads CATSRDTRAPSYEQYF. DNA of the CDR3: TGTGCCACCAGCAGAGATACACGGGCTCCGTCCTACGAGCAGTACTTC.

The chain has TRBV5-1 and TRBJ2-2; 15 positions match TRBD2. The CDR3 totals 17 residues. V gave up 4 bases and J gave up 7 bases; unmatched junction bases: 8. The germline gives CDR1 SGHRS, CDR2 YFSETQ. CDR3 nucleotide sequence: TGCGCCAGCAGCGACGGACTAGCGGGAGGGTTGAGCGGGGAGCTGTTTTTT. Encoded protein: CASSDGLAGGLSGELFF.

This rearrangement joins TRBV5-6 to TRBJ2-7; the match to TRBD2 covers 9 bases. CDR1 is SGHDT, CDR2 YYEEEE, per germline. V was clipped by 4 bases and J by 0 bases; unmatched bases: 11. The CDR3 spans 17 residues. The CDR3 nucleotides read TGTGCCAGCAGCCCCACGGCGGGAGGGCCTGACTCCTACGAGCAGTACTTC. Encoded protein: CASSPTAGGPDSYEQYF.

The V and J genes are TRBV11-2 and TRBJ2-5; 8 bases agree with TRBD1. The junction had 5 bases not matched to a gene; V was cut back by 6 bases and J by 2 bases. CDR1 is SGHAT and CDR2 is FQNNGV in the germline V gene. The CDR3 is 14 amino acids. The CDR3 sequence is CASRSGGWQETQYF. Written as DNA, the CDR3 is TGTGCCAGCAGATCAGGGGGCTGGCAAGAGACCCAGTACTTC.